Listed below are T cell receptor beta chains from one sample, sequenced in a study of shared clonotypes between healthy human individuals. Generated by immunoSEQ multiplex PCR, the TCRdb table keeps only in-frame clones and is missing some. Here the sample spans 2 million to 2.5 million clones, more than 85% being singletons. Source material: naive CD4+ T cells from PBMCs. The source of these receptors is a young man in good health. Some clones in this sample may be carry-over from other donors' samples. CDR3s include the opening cysteine and the closing phenylalanine or tryptophan. Each record gives: V gene, J gene, CDR3 protein.

V: TRBV6-1; J: TRBJ1-2; CDR3: CASRPGRGVFGYTF
V: TRBV2; J: TRBJ2-7; CDR3: CARATNRDRYEQYF
V: TRBV5-3; J: TRBJ1-5; CDR3: CARSHTTRTVNQPQHF
V: TRBV6-1; J: TRBJ1-5; CDR3: CASSEQRTGISPPQHF
V: TRBV11-2; J: TRBJ2-7; CDR3: CASSFAGTTYEQYF
V: TRBV11-2; J: TRBJ2-4; CDR3: CASSSTNRVVGNIQYF
V: TRBV4-1; J: TRBJ1-5; CDR3: CASSQEGRGNSNQPQHF
V: TRBV5-1; J: TRBJ1-1; CDR3: CASSLAPRTEAFF
V: TRBV19; J: TRBJ1-2; CDR3: CASSVRSPGGNYGYTF
V: TRBV6-5; J: TRBJ1-4; CDR3: CASSYRSGTGNEKLFF
V: TRBV10-1; J: TRBJ2-3; CDR3: CASSDNSPPPIGQYF
V: TRBV27; J: TRBJ2-3; CDR3: CASSRQGMDTQYF
V: TRBV5-1; J: TRBJ1-3; CDR3: CASSLAGAGNTIYF
V: TRBV27; J: TRBJ1-2; CDR3: CASTFAGRGAGYGYTF
V: TRBV28; J: TRBJ1-1; CDR3: CASSYGTAVYEAFF